The sequence of this T cell receptor (beta chain) was determined in a study of PD-1 blockade in classical Hodgkin lymphoma (dated by TCRdb to 2018 to 2020). Describing the broader study: Nivolumab dosing was 3 mg/kg intravenously every 2 weeks, continuing until either disease progression or unacceptable toxicity. The study used TCR beta sequencing and CyTOF to define a peripheral blood immune signature of response to PD-1 blockade in classical Hodgkin lymphoma. The investigation overall reported the following: Baseline TCR diversity was reported to be lower in newly diagnosed patients than in healthy donors, and even lower in relapsed/refractory patients. Only a single clinical trial cohort was studied, and what caused the repertoire differences, possibly disease activity or prior therapy, remained undefined. By C4D1, a significant rise was seen in CD4+ TCR diversity but not in CD8+ TCR diversity (p=0.0027 vs p=0.16), and the rise was most apparent among complete responders (p=0.02). Diversity was lower in patients who began nivolumab less than 1 year after ASCT, so these patients were left out of later analyses to avoid confounding by immune reconstitution. Trial patients with a complete response had baseline diversity similar to that of newly diagnosed patients, while partial responders and progressors had significantly lower diversity.

Counted from cysteine to phenylalanine, this CDR3 has 14 amino acids. Left in the record is the CDR3 DNA by itself, 42 bases read in frame from the first base. Trimming costs V 1 base and J 5 bases, and their ends lie 12 bases apart. CDR1 and CDR2, per the germline V gene (reference sequence), are SGHNT and YYREEE. The Qiagen DNeasy kit was used to extract genomic DNA both from unsorted PBMCs and from the negatively selected CD4+ and CD8+ fractions. TCR beta CDR3 regions were subjected to amplification by immunoSEQ multiplex PCR with primers that anneal to V and J segments. A synthetic immune receptor repertoire was used to minimize amplification bias, and any remaining bias was removed computationally after sequencing. On the authors' methods: Custom Python scripts were used to quantify repertoire diversity as the Shannon entropy index. The unsorted, CD4+ and CD8+ repertoires were each analyzed separately, with the exception of combined analyses, where CD4+ and CD8+ sequences were merged in silico. Clonal expansion was defined as at least a 2-fold frequency increase after treatment relative to C1D1, with a pseudocount of 0.5 for undetected baseline clones. Singleton clones were defined as clones with 0 or 1 copy at C1D1, and non-singleton clones were defined as clones with 2 or more copies. Clones expanded in unsorted samples were labelled as CD4+, CD8+ or unknown by matching protein sequences in sorted samples from the same patient. Wilcoxon tests on paired samples were used to test diversity changes from C1D1 to C4D1. This is the immuneACCESS table as TCRdb keeps it, with only in-frame sequences that have V and J called. A part of the clones is gone; compared with another copy, unresolved V genes explain less than half, and the rest is unexplained. V and J calls and clone size are given by that table; D and trimming were obtained from the DNA. This sample gives around 7,100 clones in total; 60% to 85% of them show up just once. The top ten clones comprise roughly 60% of the sample.

This sample's time point label indicates: cycle 1 day 1 (C1D1), immediately before nivolumab initiation. Relapse after autologous stem cell transplantation had occurred in all trial patients, and cohorts A, B and C were distinguished by prior brentuximab vedotin exposure. A total of around 59 patients with relapsed/refractory classical Hodgkin lymphoma made up the trial cohort, and each patient's best overall response was complete response, partial response or progressive disease. In the multi-cohort phase II CheckMate 205 trial, trial patients received single-agent nivolumab. An independent review committee assessed best overall response by applying the 2007 International Working Group response criteria. Trial PBMCs were obtained immediately prior to nivolumab initiation (C1D1) and on therapy at cycle 2 day 1 and cycle 4 day 1. Peripheral blood was collected in 8 mL Vacutainer Cell Preparation Tubes, from which PBMCs were isolated by centrifugation and then cryopreserved.

To note about this clone: Its target antigen remains unknown. Base quality data are lacking; no much larger clone is found one base away.

Sequencing was performed on peripheral blood mononuclear cells (PBMCs), taken at baseline. This sequence originates from a human donor with classical Hodgkin lymphoma. The chain is made from TRBV5-4 and TRBJ1-2, with no confidently assigned D gene. The bases read TGTGCCAGCAGCTTGAACAATCCCCTATATGGCTACACCTTC. This gives the protein CASSLNNPLYGYTF.